A few counts support the clone carrying this T cell receptor (beta chain). These data come from a study of response to subunit inactivated influenza vaccine. The CDR3 covers 14 residues. Germline V gene sequence: CDR1 MNHNS, CDR2 SASEGT. Trimming removed 6 bases at V and 8 bases at J, with 17 bases between. TCRdb redid the calling of the RT-PCR reads with MiXCR, one entry per CDR3 protein. Found here are 500,000 or so distinct CDR3 sequences, approximately 17% of them singletons; the top ten hold approximately 3%. This chain uses TRBV6-1 with TRBJ2-1; D possibly matches TRBD1 or TRBD2 (5 bases each). The TCR comes from a man between 50 and 75 years old who received an inactivated influenza vaccine. Source: CD4+ T cells sorted from PBMCs, taken around 2 years after vaccination. The CDR3 DNA follows: TGTGCCAGCAGGGCCGACCCCGGGGCAGATGAGCAGTTCTTC. Its translation: CASRADPGADEQFF.